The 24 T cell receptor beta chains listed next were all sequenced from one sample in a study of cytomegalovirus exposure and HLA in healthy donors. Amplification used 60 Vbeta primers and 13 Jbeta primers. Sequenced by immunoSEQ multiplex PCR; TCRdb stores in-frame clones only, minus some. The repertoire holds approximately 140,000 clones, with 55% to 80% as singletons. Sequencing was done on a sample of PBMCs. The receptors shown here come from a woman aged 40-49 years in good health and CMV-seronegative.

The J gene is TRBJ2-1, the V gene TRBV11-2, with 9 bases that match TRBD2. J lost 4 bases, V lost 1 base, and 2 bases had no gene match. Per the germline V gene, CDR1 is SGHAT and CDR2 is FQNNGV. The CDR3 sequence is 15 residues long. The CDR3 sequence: CASSLGGGGYNEQFF. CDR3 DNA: TGTGCCAGCAGCTTAGGCGGGGGGGGTTACAATGAGCAGTTCTTC. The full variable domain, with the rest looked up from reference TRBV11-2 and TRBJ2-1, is EAGVAQSPRYKIIEKRQSVAFWCNPISGHATLYWYQQILGQGPKLLIQFQNNGVVDDSQLPKDRFSAERLKGVDSTLKIQPAKLEDSAVYLCASSLGGGGYNEQFFGPGTRLTVL.

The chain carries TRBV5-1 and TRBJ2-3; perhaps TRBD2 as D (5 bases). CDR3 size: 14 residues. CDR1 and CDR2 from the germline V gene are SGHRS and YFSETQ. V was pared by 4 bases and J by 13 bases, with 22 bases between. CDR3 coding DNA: TGCGCCAGCAGCGCGCCCGAGGACTTACTTCGGGAGTATTTT. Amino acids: CASSAPEDLLREYF.

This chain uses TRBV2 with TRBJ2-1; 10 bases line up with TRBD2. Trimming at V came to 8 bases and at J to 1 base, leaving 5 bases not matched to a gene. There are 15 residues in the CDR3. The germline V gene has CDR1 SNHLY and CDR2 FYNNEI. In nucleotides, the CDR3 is TGTGCCAGCGCTCTAGCGGGGGATTCCTACAATGAGCAGTTCTTC. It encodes CASALAGDSYNEQFF.

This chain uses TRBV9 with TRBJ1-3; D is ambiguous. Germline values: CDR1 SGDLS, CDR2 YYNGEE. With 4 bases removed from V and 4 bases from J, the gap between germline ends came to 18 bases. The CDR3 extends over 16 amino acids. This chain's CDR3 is CASSTLLGFAGNTIYF. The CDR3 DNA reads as TGTGCCAGCAGCACCCTACTAGGGTTTGCCGGAAACACCATATATTTT.

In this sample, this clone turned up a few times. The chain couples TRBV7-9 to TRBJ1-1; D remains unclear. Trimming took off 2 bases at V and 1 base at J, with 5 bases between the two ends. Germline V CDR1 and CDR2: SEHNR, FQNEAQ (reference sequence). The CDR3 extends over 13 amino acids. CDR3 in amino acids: CASSLQANTEAFF. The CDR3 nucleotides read TGTGCCAGCAGCTTACAGGCGAACACTGAAGCTTTCTTT.

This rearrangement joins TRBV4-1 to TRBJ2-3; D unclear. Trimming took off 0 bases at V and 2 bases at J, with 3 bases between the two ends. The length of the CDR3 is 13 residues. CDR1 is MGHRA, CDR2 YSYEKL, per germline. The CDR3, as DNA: TGCGCCAGCAGCCAAGAACACACAGATACGCAGTATTTT. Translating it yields CASSQEHTDTQYF.

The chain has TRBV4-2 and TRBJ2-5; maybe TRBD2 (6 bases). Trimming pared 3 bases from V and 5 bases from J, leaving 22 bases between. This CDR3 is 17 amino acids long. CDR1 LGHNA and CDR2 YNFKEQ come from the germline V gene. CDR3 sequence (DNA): TGTGCCAGCAGCCACCGAGGTACGACACTAAGCGGGGAGACCCAGTACTTC. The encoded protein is CASSHRGTTLSGETQYF.

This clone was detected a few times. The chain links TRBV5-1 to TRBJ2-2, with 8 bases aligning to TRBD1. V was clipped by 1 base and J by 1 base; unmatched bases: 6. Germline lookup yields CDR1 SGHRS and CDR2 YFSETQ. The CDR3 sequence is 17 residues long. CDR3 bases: TGCGCCAGCAGCTTGAGAACCGGGACAGGGAACACCGGGGAGCTGTTTTTT. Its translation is CASSLRTGTGNTGELFF.

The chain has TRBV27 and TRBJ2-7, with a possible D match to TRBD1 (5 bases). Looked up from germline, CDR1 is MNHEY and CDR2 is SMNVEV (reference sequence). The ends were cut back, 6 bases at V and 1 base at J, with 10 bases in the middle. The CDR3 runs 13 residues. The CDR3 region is CASRKSGSYEQYV. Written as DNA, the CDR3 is TGTGCCAGCAGAAAATCAGGGTCCTACGAGCAGTACGTC.

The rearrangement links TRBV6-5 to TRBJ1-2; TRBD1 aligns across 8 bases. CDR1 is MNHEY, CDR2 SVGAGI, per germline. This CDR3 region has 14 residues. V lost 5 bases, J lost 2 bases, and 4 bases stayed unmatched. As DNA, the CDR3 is TGTGCCAGCAGTAGGGACAGGCCGAACTATGGCTACACCTTC. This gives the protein CASSRDRPNYGYTF.

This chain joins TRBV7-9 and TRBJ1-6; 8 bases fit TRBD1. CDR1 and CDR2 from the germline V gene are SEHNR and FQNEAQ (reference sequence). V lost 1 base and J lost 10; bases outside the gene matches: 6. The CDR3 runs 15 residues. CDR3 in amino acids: CASSLEGQVGSPLHF. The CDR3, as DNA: TGTGCCAGCAGCTTAGAGGGACAGGTTGGCTCACCCCTCCACTTT.

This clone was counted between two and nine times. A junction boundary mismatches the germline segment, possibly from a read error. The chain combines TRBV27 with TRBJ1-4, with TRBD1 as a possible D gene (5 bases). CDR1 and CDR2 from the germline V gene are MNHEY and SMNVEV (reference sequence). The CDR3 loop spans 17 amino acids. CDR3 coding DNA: TGTGCCAGCAGTCTATCCTTCCCAGGGCGCTCTAATGAAAAACTGTTTTTT. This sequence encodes CASSLSFPGRSNEKLFF.

CDR3 DNA: TGTGCCAGCAGCCCCGGGACTAGCGGGGGGACCGGGGAGCTGTTTTTT. It is translated as CASSPGTSGGTGELFF. The J gene is TRBJ2-2, the V gene TRBV9, with 15 bases that match TRBD2. The CDR3 has 16 residues. Trimming cost V 4 bases and J 5 bases; bases outside gene matches: 3. Germline V gene data show CDR1 as SGDLS and CDR2 as YYNGEE.

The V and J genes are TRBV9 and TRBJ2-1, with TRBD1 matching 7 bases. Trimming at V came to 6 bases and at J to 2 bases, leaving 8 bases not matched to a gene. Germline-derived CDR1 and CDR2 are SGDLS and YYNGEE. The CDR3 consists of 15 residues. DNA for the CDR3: TGTGCCAGCAACTTAGGGGGCAACACCTACAATGAGCAGTTCTTC. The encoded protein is CASNLGGNTYNEQFF.

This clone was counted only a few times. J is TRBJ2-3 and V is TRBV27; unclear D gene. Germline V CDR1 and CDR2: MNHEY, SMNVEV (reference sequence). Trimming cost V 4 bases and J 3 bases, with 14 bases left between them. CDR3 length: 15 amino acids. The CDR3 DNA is TGTGCCAGCAGTTCCCCTAGAGGATTGACAGATACGCAGTATTTT. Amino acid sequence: CASSSPRGLTDTQYF.

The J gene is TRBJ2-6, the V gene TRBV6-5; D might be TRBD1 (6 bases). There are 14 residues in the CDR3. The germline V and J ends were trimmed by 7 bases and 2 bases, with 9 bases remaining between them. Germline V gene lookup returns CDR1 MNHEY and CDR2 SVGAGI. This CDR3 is CASKEGAGANVLTF. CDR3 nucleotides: TGTGCCAGCAAAGAGGGGGCTGGGGCCAACGTCCTGACTTTC.

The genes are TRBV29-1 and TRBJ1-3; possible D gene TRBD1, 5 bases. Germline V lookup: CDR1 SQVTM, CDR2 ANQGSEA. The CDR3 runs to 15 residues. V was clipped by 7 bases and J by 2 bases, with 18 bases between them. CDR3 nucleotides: TGCAGCGCCTGGGGGGACGGCGGACCTGGAAACACCATATATTTT. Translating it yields CSAWGDGGPGNTIYF.

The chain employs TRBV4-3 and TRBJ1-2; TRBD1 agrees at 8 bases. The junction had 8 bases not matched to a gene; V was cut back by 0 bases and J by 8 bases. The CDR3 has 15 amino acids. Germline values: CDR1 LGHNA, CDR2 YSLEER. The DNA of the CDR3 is TGCGCCAGCAGCCAAGAAGGTAGGACAGGGTTCGGCTACACCTTC. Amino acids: CASSQEGRTGFGYTF.

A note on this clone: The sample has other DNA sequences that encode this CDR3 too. CDR3 residues: CASSVGGAYEQYV. The DNA of the CDR3 is TGTGCCAGCAGCGTGGGTGGAGCATACGAGCAGTACGTC. V usage is TRBV6-1 and J usage is TRBJ2-7; D is unclear. CDR1 and CDR2 from the germline V gene are MNHNS and SASEGT. V was cut by 6 bases and J by 4 bases, with 13 bases left in between. The CDR3 is made up of 13 amino acids.

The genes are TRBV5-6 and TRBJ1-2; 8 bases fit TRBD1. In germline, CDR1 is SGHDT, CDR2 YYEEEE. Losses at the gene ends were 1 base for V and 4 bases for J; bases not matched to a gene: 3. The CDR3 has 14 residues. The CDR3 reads CASSLMDRVYGYTF. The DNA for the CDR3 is TGTGCCAGCAGCTTGATGGACAGGGTCTATGGCTACACCTTC.

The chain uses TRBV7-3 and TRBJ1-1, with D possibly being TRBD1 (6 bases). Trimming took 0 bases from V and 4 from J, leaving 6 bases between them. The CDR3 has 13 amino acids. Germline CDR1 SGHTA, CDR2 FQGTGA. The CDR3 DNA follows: TGTGCCAGCAGCTTAACAGGGGGCACTGAAGCTTTCTTT. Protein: CASSLTGGTEAFF.

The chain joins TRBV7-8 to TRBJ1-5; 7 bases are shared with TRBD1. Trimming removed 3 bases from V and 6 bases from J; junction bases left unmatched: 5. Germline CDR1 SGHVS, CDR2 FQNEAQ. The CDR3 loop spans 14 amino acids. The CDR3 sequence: CASSFGQGGQPQHF. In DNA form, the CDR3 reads TGTGCCAGCAGCTTTGGGCAGGGGGGTCAGCCCCAGCATTTT.

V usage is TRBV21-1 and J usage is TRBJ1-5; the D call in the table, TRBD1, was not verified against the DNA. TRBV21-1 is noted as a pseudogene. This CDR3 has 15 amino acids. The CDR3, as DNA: TGTGCCAGCAGCAGGACAGGAGATAGCAATCAGCCCCAGCATTTT. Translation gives CASSRTGDSNQPQHF.

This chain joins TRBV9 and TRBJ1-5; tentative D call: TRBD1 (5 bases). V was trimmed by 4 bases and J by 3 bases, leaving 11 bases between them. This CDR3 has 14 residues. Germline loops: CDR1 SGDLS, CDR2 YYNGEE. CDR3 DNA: TGTGCCAGCAGCACTGACAGCGACAATCAGCCCCAGCATTTT. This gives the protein CASSTDSDNQPQHF.